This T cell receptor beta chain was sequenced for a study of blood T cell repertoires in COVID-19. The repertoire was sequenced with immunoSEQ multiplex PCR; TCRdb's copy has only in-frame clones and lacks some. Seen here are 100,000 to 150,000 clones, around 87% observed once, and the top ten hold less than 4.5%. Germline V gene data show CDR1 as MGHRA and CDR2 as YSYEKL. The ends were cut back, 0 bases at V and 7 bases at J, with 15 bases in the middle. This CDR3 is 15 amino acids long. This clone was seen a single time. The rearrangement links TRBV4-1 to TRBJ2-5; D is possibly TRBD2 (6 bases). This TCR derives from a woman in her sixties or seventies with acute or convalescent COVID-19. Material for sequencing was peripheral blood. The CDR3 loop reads CASSQDGGGLGTQYF. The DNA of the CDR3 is TGCGCCAGCAGCCAAGACGGGGGTGGGCTTGGGACCCAGTACTTC.